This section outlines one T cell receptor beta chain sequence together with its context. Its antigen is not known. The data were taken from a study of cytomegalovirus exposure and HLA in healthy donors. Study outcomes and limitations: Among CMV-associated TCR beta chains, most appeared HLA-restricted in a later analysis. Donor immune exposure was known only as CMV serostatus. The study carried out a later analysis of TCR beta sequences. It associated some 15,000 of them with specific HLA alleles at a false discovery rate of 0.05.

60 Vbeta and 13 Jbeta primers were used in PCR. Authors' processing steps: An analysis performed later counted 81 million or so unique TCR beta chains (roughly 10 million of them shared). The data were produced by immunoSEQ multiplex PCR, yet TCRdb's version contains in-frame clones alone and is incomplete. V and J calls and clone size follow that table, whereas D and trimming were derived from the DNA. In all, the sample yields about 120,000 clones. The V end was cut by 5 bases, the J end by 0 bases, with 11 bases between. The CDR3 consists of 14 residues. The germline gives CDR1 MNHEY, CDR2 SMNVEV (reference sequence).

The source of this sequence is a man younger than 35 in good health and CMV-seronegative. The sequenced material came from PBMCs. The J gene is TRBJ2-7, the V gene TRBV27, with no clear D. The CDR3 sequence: CASSHGAFSYEQYF. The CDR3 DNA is TGTGCCAGCAGTCACGGAGCCTTCTCCTACGAGCAGTACTTC.